Sequencing of this T cell receptor (beta chain) was carried out in a study of T cell responses to AZD1222 COVID-19 vaccine. Across the study: Pooling covered second doses at about 4 or about 12 weeks.

Trimming removed 5 bases from V and 1 base from J, with 17 bases in between. The CDR3 consists of 16 residues. Germline CDR1 is PRHDT and CDR2 is FYEKMQ (reference sequence). As concerns this clone: Its target is not known.

Findings and limits, study-wide: The CD4 TCRs associated with vaccination extended across spike and predominated at 160-218 and 743-854. Possibly, clonal diversity was underestimated; donors were largely white British and included more females. The study sampled repertoires only after the peak T cell response.

Here immunoSEQ multiplex PCR was the method, and the copy in TCRdb shows in-frame clones only, minus some. The repertoire holds more than 95,000 clones, with approximately 90% as singletons. Sequences were derived from peripheral blood, sampled on day 0 of AZD1222 vaccination. The TCR originated in an adult in good health. The chain recombines TRBV13 with TRBJ1-1; D is unresolved. CDR3 amino acids: CASSPDGQEGNTEAFF. The CDR3 coding sequence is TGTGCCAGCAGCCCGGACGGGCAGGAGGGGAACACTGAAGCTTTCTTT. The full variable domain, rest sourced from reference TRBV13 and TRBJ1-1, is AAGVIQSPRHLIKEKRETATLKCYPIPRHDTVYWYQQGPGQDPQFLISFYEKMQSDKGSIPDRFSAQQFSDYHSELNMSSLELGDSALYFCASSPDGQEGNTEAFFGQGTRLTVV.